This TCR beta chain appears in the sequencing data of a study of T cells in Graves' hyperthyroidism and ophthalmopathy. Study-level information: Peripheral blood was secured at the point of initial diagnosis, before any treatment.

Fresh peripheral blood, 10 ml, was the source of the PBMCs. V dropped 5 bases and J dropped 2 bases, with 13 bases sitting between them. The CDR3 consists of 15 residues. TCR beta CDR3 region amplification was performed from RNA transcripts. The TCR CDR3 first-round RT-PCR relied on the HTBI primer set. TCRdb reprocessed the multiplex PCR reads via MiXCR and lists one record per CDR3 protein. The table lists more than 550,000 distinct CDR3 sequences, roughly a sixth of them singletons. The material sequenced was blood. The rearrangement uses TRBV12-3 or TRBV12-4 and TRBJ2-1; D is perhaps TRBD2 (5 bases). This clonotype was obtained from a man aged 45-60 years with Graves' hyperthyroidism. CDR3 DNA: TGTGCCAGCAGTACCCGGGGTCGCACCTACAATGAGCAGTTCTTC. Its translation: CASSTRGRTYNEQFF.